The 22 T cell receptor beta chains reported below all come from one sample, sequenced in a study of T-cell memory formation after mild COVID-19. TCRdb reprocessed the 5' RACE reads with MiXCR, giving one entry per CDR3 protein. Among under 200,000 distinct CDR3 sequences listed, roughly 28% were seen once. What was sequenced was PBMCs or a T cell subset sorted from them (not recorded which). Every receptor here comes from an adult woman who had mild COVID-19 (a few samples of this study predate the infection). Cell type and time point are not known.

CDR3 region: CSVWTSGAYPDTQYF. The CDR3 DNA reads as TGCAGCGTTTGGACTAGCGGGGCCTACCCAGATACGCAGTATTTT. The chain has TRBV29-1 and TRBJ2-3; 12 bases are a match to TRBD2. This CDR3 is 15 amino acids long. The V gene end was trimmed by 5 bases and the J gene end by 4 bases; junction bases not matched to a gene: 7. Per the germline V gene, CDR1 is SQVTM and CDR2 is ANQGSEA.

This clonotype was seen more than once but under ten times. This chain joins TRBV9 and TRBJ2-7; 8 bases map to TRBD2. In germline, CDR1 is SGDLS, CDR2 YYNGEE. The V segment lost 4 bases and the J segment 3 bases; nucleotides outside the gene matches: 12. The CDR3 runs 16 residues. The CDR3 DNA reads TGTGCCAGCAGCTCGGGTTCCTCGGGGGGGTACTACGAGCAGTACTTC. Protein sequence: CASSSGSSGGYYEQYF.

This chain uses TRBV5-1 with TRBJ2-2; perhaps TRBD2 as D (6 bases). The CDR3 extends over 15 amino acids. Germline CDR1 and CDR2: SGHRS and YFSETQ. Trimming left V 7 bases short and J 3 bases short, with 16 bases between. The CDR3 nucleotides read TGCGCCAGCGGAGACGGGGGTTCGGACACCGGGGAGCTGTTTTTT. Its translation: CASGDGGSDTGELFF.

V usage is TRBV6-4 and J usage is TRBJ2-3, with D unresolved. The CDR3 runs 14 residues. Trimming cost V 0 bases and J 4 bases, with 8 bases left between them. The germline V gene encodes CDR1 MRHNA and CDR2 SNTAGT. CDR3 nucleotide sequence: TGTGCCAGCAGTGACTCGAGGCAGCCAGATACGCAGTATTTT. It codes for CASSDSRQPDTQYF.

CDR3: CASSSGTGPVYEQYF. DNA for the CDR3: TGCGCCAGCAGCTCCGGGACAGGGCCAGTCTACGAGCAGTACTTC. This chain uses TRBV5-1 with TRBJ2-7; 9 bases agree with TRBD1. V was pared by 3 bases and J by 3 bases, with 7 bases of the junction left unmatched. CDR3 length: 15 residues. Per germline, CDR1 SGHRS and CDR2 YFSETQ.

The chain has TRBV12-3 or TRBV12-4 and TRBJ2-1; possibly TRBD2 for D (6 bases). The ends were cut back, 6 bases at V and 0 bases at J, with 27 bases in the middle. CDR3 length equals 20 residues. CDR3 nucleotide sequence: TGTGCCAGCAGCCCCTCGATGGGACTTTTATCCTTTAGCTCCTACAATGAGCAGTTCTTC. Translation: CASSPSMGLLSFSSYNEQFF.

This clonotype was recorded a few times. The chain uses TRBV9 and TRBJ1-2; D not resolved. The length of the CDR3 is 15 residues. The ends were cut back, 0 bases at V and 2 bases at J, with 11 bases in the middle. Germline CDR1 SGDLS, CDR2 YYNGEE. The CDR3 is CASSVALAPNYGYTF. CDR3 in DNA: TGTGCCAGCAGCGTAGCTCTGGCCCCCAACTATGGCTACACCTTC.

The rearrangement links TRBV29-1 to TRBJ2-7; perhaps TRBD1 as D (6 bases). CDR1 is SQVTM, CDR2 ANQGSEA, per germline. This CDR3 spans 12 amino acids. Trimming left V 6 bases short and J 2 bases short, with 11 bases between. The CDR3 bases are TGCAGCGTGACGCAGGGGACCTACGAGCAGTACTTC. As protein: CSVTQGTYEQYF.

The chain couples TRBV18 to TRBJ2-3; D ambiguous. From germline, CDR1 is KGHSH and CDR2 LQKENI. V shed 6 bases and J shed 1 base, with 14 bases lying between them. The CDR3 extends over 15 amino acids. CDR3 residues: CASSPRLSGTDTQYF. In DNA form, the CDR3 reads TGTGCCAGCTCTCCTAGATTAAGCGGCACAGATACGCAGTATTTT. Variable domain in full (rest from reference TRBV18 and TRBJ2-3): NAGVMQNPRHLVRRRGQEARLRCSPMKGHSHVYWYRQLPEEGLKFMVYLQKENIIDESGMPKERFSAEFPKEGPSILRIQQVVRGDSAAYFCASSPRLSGTDTQYFGPGTRLTVL.

In this sample, this clonotype turned up a few times. J is TRBJ1-2 and V is TRBV29-1; D is ambiguous. The germline CDR1 and CDR2 sequences are SQVTM and ANQGSEA. CDR3 length: 11 amino acids. The ends were cut back, 1 base at V and 6 bases at J, with 6 bases in the middle. CDR3 nucleotide sequence: TGCAGCGTTGAAGTGGGCAATGGCTACACCTTC. Its protein is CSVEVGNGYTF.

The rearrangement joins TRBV15 to TRBJ1-1; D remains ambiguous. V was pared by 0 bases and J by 6 bases, with 8 bases between. Germline CDR1 reads LNHNV; CDR2 reads YYDKDF (reference sequence). The CDR3 covers 13 residues. Here the CDR3 reads CATSRDAPAEAFF. For the CDR3, the DNA is TGTGCCACCAGCAGAGATGCCCCAGCTGAAGCTTTCTTT. Supplemented by reference TRBV15 and TRBJ1-1, the full variable domain reads DAMVIQNPRYQVTQFGKPVTLSCSQTLNHNVMYWYQQKSSQAPKLLFHYYDKDFNNEADTPDNFQSRRPNTSFCFLDIRSPGLGDTAMYLCATSRDAPAEAFFGQGTRLTVV.

This clonotype was observed a handful of times. The chain recombines TRBV7-8 with TRBJ1-1; D remains ambiguous. The CDR3 is made up of 14 amino acids. V lost 5 bases, J lost 4 bases, and 14 bases lay in between. Germline CDR1 reads SGHVS; CDR2 reads FQNEAQ. This chain's CDR3 is CASSPRHIGTEAFF. DNA of the CDR3: TGTGCCAGCAGCCCCCGGCACATTGGCACTGAAGCTTTCTTT.

This clonotype has just a few counts. V usage is TRBV6-5 and J usage is TRBJ2-3, with D unresolved. The V end was cut by 8 bases, the J end by 1 base, with 10 bases between. The CDR3 is made up of 13 amino acids. Per germline, CDR1 MNHEY and CDR2 SVGAGI. The CDR3 here is CASRPLGTDTQYF. For the CDR3, the DNA is TGTGCCAGCCGACCTCTGGGCACAGATACGCAGTATTTT.

This clonotype was counted a few times. V gene TRBV20-1 combines with J gene TRBJ2-7; D call uncertain. The length of the CDR3 is 14 residues. Germline values: CDR1 DFQATT, CDR2 SNEGSKA (reference sequence). V was cut by 3 bases and J by 1 base, with 13 bases left in between. The CDR3 coding sequence is TGCAGTGCTAGTGGTTCATCCCTTTCCTACGAGCAGTACTTC. It is translated as CSASGSSLSYEQYF.

This clonotype was observed a few times. The chain links TRBV20-1 to TRBJ1-5; 7 bases match TRBD1. The CDR3 is 14 residues long. With 2 bases clipped from V and 3 bases from J, the junction kept 4 bases outside the gene matches. Per germline, CDR1 DFQATT and CDR2 SNEGSKA (reference sequence). The CDR3 sequence is CSARPGQTNQPQHF. CDR3 DNA: TGCAGTGCTAGACCGGGACAGACCAATCAGCCCCAGCATTTT.

The CDR3 nucleotides are TGTGCCAGCAGCCGCGGGACAGGGTCCTACGAGCAGTACTTC. As protein: CASSRGTGSYEQYF. This chain connects TRBV3-1 to TRBJ2-7; 9 bases match TRBD1. CDR1 is LGHDT, CDR2 YNNKEL, per germline (reference sequence). V gave up 4 bases and J gave up 1 base; unmatched junction bases: 2. There are 14 residues in the CDR3.

The J gene is TRBJ2-7, the V gene TRBV5-1; 9 nucleotides match TRBD1. V shed 3 bases, J shed 6 bases, and the junction held 4 bases outside the gene matches. The germline CDR1 and CDR2 sequences are SGHRS and YFSETQ. The CDR3 covers 13 residues. The CDR3 protein is CASSSGDRVEQYF. The CDR3 DNA follows: TGCGCCAGCAGCTCGGGGGACAGGGTCGAGCAGTACTTC.

This clonotype was observed a handful of times. V is TRBV12-3 or TRBV12-4 and J is TRBJ1-4, with 8 bases identical to TRBD1. This CDR3 is 16 amino acids long. The J segment lost 0 bases and the V segment lost 6 bases, leaving 6 bases of the junction unmatched. The CDR3 sequence is CASRHDRGATNEKLFF. The CDR3 nucleotides read TGTGCCAGCAGGCACGACAGGGGTGCAACTAATGAAAAACTGTTTTTT.

This clonotype came up a few times. The gene calls are TRBV7-2 and TRBJ1-2; 8 bases map to TRBD1. After removal of 3 bases from V and 7 bases from J, the junction contained 4 bases not matched to a gene. Per the germline V gene, CDR1 is SGHTA and CDR2 is FQGNSA. The CDR3 spans 13 residues. The CDR3 region has the DNA TGTGCCAGCAGCTTTCAGGGGGCGGGTGGCTACACCTTC. Translated, it gives CASSFQGAGGYTF.

This clonotype was seen more than once but under ten times. V is TRBV7-2 and J is TRBJ2-2; no firm D call. The CDR3 has 14 amino acids. Germline V lookup: CDR1 SGHTA, CDR2 FQGNSA. Between the trimmed V and J ends, which lost 5 bases and 5 bases, there was a span of 12 bases. CDR3 protein: CASSLTLGTGELFF. CDR3 sequence (DNA): TGTGCCAGCAGCCTAACCTTGGGTACCGGGGAGCTGTTTTTT.

There are a few counts of this clonotype. The chain links TRBV5-1 to TRBJ2-7; 8 nucleotides agree with TRBD1. There are 14 residues in the CDR3. Trimming removed 3 bases from V and 5 bases from J; junction bases left unmatched: 7. Germline CDR1 is SGHRS and CDR2 is YFSETQ. The CDR3 spells CASSSGQVGNEQYF. CDR3 nucleotide sequence: TGCGCCAGCAGCTCGGGACAGGTCGGGAACGAGCAGTACTTC.

This chain connects TRBV12-3 or TRBV12-4 to TRBJ1-1, with D perhaps matching TRBD1 (6 bases). Trimming removed 4 bases from V and 7 bases from J, with 19 bases in between. The CDR3 length is 15 residues. The CDR3 protein is CASSSKQGGLDEAFF. The CDR3 DNA reads as TGTGCCAGCAGTTCCAAACAGGGTGGGTTGGATGAAGCTTTCTTT.